The 2 T cell receptor beta chains presented below share a single source sample, sequenced in a study of T cell responses to AZD1222 COVID-19 vaccine. Data came from immunoSEQ multiplex PCR; TCRdb stores just in-frame clones and leaves some out. The sample holds approximately 130,000 clones, around 93% seen once. Specimen: peripheral blood, collected on day 0 of AZD1222 vaccination. Receptor source: an adult in good health.

This clone was recorded once. This sequence joins TRBV10-3 and TRBJ2-1, with TRBD2 matching over 10 bases. CDR1 is ENHRY and CDR2 is SYGVKD in the germline V gene. The CDR3 extends over 15 amino acids. V trimming: 5 bases; J trimming: 8 bases; junction bases outside the gene matches: 9. The CDR3 DNA is TGTGCCATCAGTCGGGGGGGGACTAGCGAGTATGAGCAGTTCTTC. This codes for CAISRGGTSEYEQFF.

The chain employs TRBV28 and TRBJ2-1; 9 bases match TRBD1. The V and J ends lost 7 bases and 8 bases, in that order; junction bases with no gene match: 3. CDR1 MDHEN and CDR2 SYDVKM come from the germline V gene. CDR3 length: 12 residues. The CDR3 here is CASMGTGHEQFF. DNA of the CDR3: TGTGCCAGCATGGGGACAGGGCATGAGCAGTTCTTC.